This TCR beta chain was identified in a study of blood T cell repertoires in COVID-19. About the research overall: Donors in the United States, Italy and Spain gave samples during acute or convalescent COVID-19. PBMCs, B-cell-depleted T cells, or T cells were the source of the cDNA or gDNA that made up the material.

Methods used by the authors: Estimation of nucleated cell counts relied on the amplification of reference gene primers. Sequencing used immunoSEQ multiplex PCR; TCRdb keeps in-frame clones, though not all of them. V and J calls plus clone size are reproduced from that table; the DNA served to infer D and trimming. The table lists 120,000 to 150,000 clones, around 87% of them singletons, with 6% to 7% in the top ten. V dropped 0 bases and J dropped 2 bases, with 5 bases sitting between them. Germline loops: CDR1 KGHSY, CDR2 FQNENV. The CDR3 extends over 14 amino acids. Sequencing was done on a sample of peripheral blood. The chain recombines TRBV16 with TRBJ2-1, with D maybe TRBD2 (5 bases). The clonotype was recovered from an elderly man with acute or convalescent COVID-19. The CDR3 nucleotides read TGTGCCAGCAGCCAATCGGGAGCCTACAATGAGCAGTTCTTC. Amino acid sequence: CASSQSGAYNEQFF.